Below, 8 T cell receptor beta chains from the same sample are listed, as sequenced in a study of OX40 agonist ivuxolimab in advanced cancers. Receptor amplification or capture employed the immunoSEQ multiplex PCR assay. TCRdb stores this immuneACCESS table with in-frame sequences only. Part of the clones is absent; in the studies checked, under half of the shortfall reflects unresolved V genes, and no reason is known for the rest. The sample table lists around 66,000 clones, 86% of them with a count of one. The ten largest account for roughly 1.2% of the sample. Sample: CD4+ or CD8+ T cells sorted from blood, taken in a trial of the OX40 agonist ivuxolimab. The receptors stem from an adult with an advanced solid tumor such as melanoma, head and neck, liver or kidney cancer.

As regards this clone: A junction end diverges from the germline sequence, so it may reflect a read error. CDR3: CASSSGLAGVADTQYF. The CDR3 DNA follows: TGTGCTAGCAGCTCGGGACTAGCGGGAGTGGCAGATACGCAGTATTTT. The chain employs TRBV7-7 and TRBJ2-3; the match to TRBD2 covers 14 bases. Per the germline V gene, CDR1 is SSHAT and CDR2 is FNYEAQ (reference sequence). This CDR3 contains 16 residues.

The table lists this clone with a count of one. This sequence joins TRBV5-1 and TRBJ2-2; the D is unclear. The CDR3 is 14 amino acids. Germline-derived CDR1 and CDR2 are SGHRS and YFSETQ. The germline V and J ends were trimmed by 0 bases and 2 bases, with 5 bases remaining between them. CDR3 bases: TGCGCCAGCAGCTTGGGGTACAACACCGGGGAGCTGTTTTTT. Residues: CASSLGYNTGELFF. The full variable domain, with the rest looked up from reference TRBV5-1 and TRBJ2-2, is KAGVTQTPRYLIKTRGQQVTLSCSPISGHRSVSWYQQTPGQGLQFLFEYFSETQRNKGNFPGRFSGRQFSNSRSEMNVSTLELGDSALYLCASSLGYNTGELFFGEGSRLTVL.

This clone is a singleton in its sample. V and J are TRBV29-1 and TRBJ2-7; D uncertain. Between the trimmed V and J ends, which lost 5 bases and 3 bases, there was a span of 14 bases. CDR1 SQVTM and CDR2 ANQGSEA come from the germline V gene. The CDR3 has 13 amino acids. The CDR3 here is CSVIPPGVYEQYF. As DNA, the CDR3 is TGCAGCGTTATTCCCCCTGGGGTCTACGAGCAGTACTTC.

This rearrangement joins TRBV6-5 to TRBJ1-1, with unresolved D. The CDR3 length is 14 residues. V was clipped by 5 bases and J by 10 bases, with 20 bases between them. Germline V gives CDR1 MNHEY, CDR2 SVGAGI. The CDR3, as DNA: TGTGCCAGCAGTACCCAGATTAGGAGGATTGGAGCTTTCTTT. Its translation: CASSTQIRRIGAFF.

The V call is TRBV21-1, the J call TRBJ1-1. TRBV21-1 is listed as a pseudogene. The CDR3 length is 17 residues. The CDR3 nucleotides are TGTGCCAGCAGCAAAGTTCCCGGTTTTGAGGTGAACACTGAAGCTTTCTTT. Translation gives CASSKVPGFEVNTEAFF.

A single count supports this clone. The chain carries TRBV4-2 and TRBJ2-1; 14 nucleotides agree with TRBD2. J gave up 4 bases and V 0 bases, and 8 bases lay outside the gene matches. CDR3 size: 19 residues. The germline V gene encodes CDR1 LGHNA and CDR2 YNFKEQ. CDR3: CASSQEGVRLAGGYNEQFF. In nucleotides, the CDR3 is TGTGCCAGCAGCCAAGAGGGAGTCCGACTAGCGGGAGGGTACAATGAGCAGTTCTTC.

This chain connects TRBV9 to TRBJ1-1; TRBD1 might be the D (5 bases). This CDR3 has 12 residues. From germline, CDR1 is SGDLS and CDR2 YYNGEE. Trimming stripped 4 bases from V and 7 bases from J, with 11 bases between. The CDR3 protein is CASSSGGGEAFF. The CDR3 DNA follows: TGTGCCAGCAGCTCCGGGGGGGGTGAAGCTTTCTTT.

V gene TRBV19 combines with J gene TRBJ2-1; D uncertain. The CDR3 consists of 15 residues. The germline V and J ends were trimmed by 6 bases and 4 bases, with 16 bases remaining between them. The germline CDR1 and CDR2 sequences are LNHDA and SQIVND (reference sequence). CDR3 nucleotides: TGTGCCAGTAGCTTCGACAAGGGAACATACAATGAGCAGTTCTTC. Protein: CASSFDKGTYNEQFF.